Listed here are 14 T cell receptor beta chains from one sample, sequenced in a study of blood T cell repertoires in COVID-19. The protocol was immunoSEQ multiplex PCR, while the TCRdb copy is restricted to in-frame clones and leaves out a portion. The top ten clones hold around 19% of a sample with approximately 170,000 clones, 80% to 90% of them seen once. Material: peripheral blood. The source of these receptors is a woman aged 80 or over with acute or convalescent COVID-19.

This chain uses TRBV5-1 with TRBJ2-7; 7 bases align to TRBD2. Trimming took 2 bases from V and 2 from J; bases not matched to a gene: 4. The CDR3 is 14 residues long. Germline assignment: CDR1 SGHRS and CDR2 YFSETQ. The CDR3 spells CASSLRGVTYEQYF. CDR3 sequence (DNA): TGCGCCAGCAGCTTACGGGGGGTCACCTACGAGCAGTACTTC.

This clone has just one count. This sequence joins TRBV5-4 and TRBJ2-3; maybe TRBD2 (5 bases). The V gene's germline CDR1 is SGHNT and CDR2 YYREEE (reference sequence). The CDR3 has 15 residues. With 4 bases removed from V and 2 bases from J, the gap between germline ends came to 14 bases. The CDR3 nucleotides read TGTGCCAGCAGCAAGGTGGAGGCGATCACAGATACGCAGTATTTT. It translates to CASSKVEAITDTQYF.

The genes are TRBV5-4 and TRBJ1-5; D is ambiguous. The germline gives CDR1 SGHNT, CDR2 YYREEE (reference sequence). V lost 0 bases and J lost 5, with 6 bases in between. The CDR3 totals 13 residues. In nucleotides, the CDR3 is TGTGCCAGCAGCTTGGGTCCGGATCAGCCCCAGCATTTT. It codes for CASSLGPDQPQHF.

This chain links TRBV5-4 with TRBJ1-1, with TRBD1 matching over 9 bases. The CDR3 extends over 16 amino acids. The junction had 11 bases not matched to a gene; V was cut back by 4 bases and J by 4 bases. CDR1 and CDR2 (germline): SGHNT, YYREEE (reference sequence). CDR3 sequence reads: CASSPRTGARPTEAFF. The CDR3 region has the DNA TGTGCCAGCAGCCCCAGGACAGGGGCCCGGCCCACTGAAGCTTTCTTT.

The V call is TRBV30, the J call TRBJ1-2; 10 bases align to TRBD1. CDR3 size: 15 residues. J gave up 0 bases and V 1 base, and 2 bases lay outside the gene matches. Germline-derived CDR1 and CDR2 are GTSNPN and SVGIG (reference sequence). CDR3 residues: CAWSGGQGSNYGYTF. The DNA for the CDR3 is TGTGCCTGGAGTGGGGGACAGGGGTCTAACTATGGCTACACCTTC.

The chain is built from TRBV3-1 (or the pseudogene TRBV3-2) and TRBJ2-1; 10 bases align to TRBD2. Germline CDR1 and CDR2: LGHDT and YNNKEL (reference sequence). V trimming: 4 bases; J trimming: 6 bases; junction bases outside the gene matches: 6. The CDR3 runs 15 residues. CDR3 nucleotide sequence: TGTGCCAGCAGCCCTCTAGCGGGAGCGGTCAATGAGCAGTTCTTC. Its protein is CASSPLAGAVNEQFF.

Here the CDR3 reads CAISDEGRTDTQYF. The CDR3 region has the DNA TGTGCCATCAGTGACGAAGGGAGGACAGATACGCAGTATTTT. The chain uses TRBV10-3 and TRBJ2-3; D is possibly TRBD2 (6 bases). Germline CDR1 is ENHRY and CDR2 is SYGVKD. The CDR3 spans 14 residues. V was cut by 3 bases and J by 3 bases, with 10 bases left in between.

Concerning this clone: Its ends do not fully match the called genes, so a read error is possible. The chain is built from TRBV30 and TRBJ1-4, with TRBD1 as a possible D gene (5 bases). Germline V gene sequence: CDR1 GTSNPN, CDR2 SVGIG (reference sequence). The CDR3 extends over 13 amino acids. Here the CDR3 reads CALSAGNAARVFF. DNA for the CDR3: TGTGCCTTGAGTGCAGGGAACGCCGCTAGGGTGTTTTTT.

This sequence joins TRBV4-2 and TRBJ2-7; 12 bases align to TRBD2. Germline CDR1 and CDR2: LGHNA and YNFKEQ. The V and J ends lost 0 bases and 1 base, in that order; junction bases with no gene match: 16. The CDR3 is 21 amino acids. CDR3: CASSQDYATSGSIIGSYEQYF. The CDR3 region has the DNA TGTGCCAGCAGCCAAGATTATGCGACTAGCGGGAGTATAATAGGGTCCTACGAGCAGTACTTC.

This clone was seen a few times. The chain couples TRBV7-2 to TRBJ2-7; 10 nucleotides line up with TRBD2. The CDR3 consists of 15 residues. The V gene's germline CDR1 is SGHTA and CDR2 FQGNSA. The V and J ends lost 1 base and 6 bases, in that order; junction bases with no gene match: 6. CDR3: CASSLVASGRSEQYF. CDR3 DNA sequence: TGTGCCAGCAGCTTAGTGGCTAGCGGGAGAAGCGAGCAGTACTTC.

The CDR3 DNA reads TGTGCCAGCAGTTACTCCCCTAGCGGGGGGGAGCTGTTTTTT. This translates into CASSYSPSGGELFF. The chain has TRBV6-6 and TRBJ2-2; the match to TRBD2 covers 8 bases. This CDR3 comprises 14 residues. In germline, CDR1 is MNHNY, CDR2 SVGAGI (reference sequence). The junction had 2 bases not matched to a gene; V was cut back by 0 bases and J by 8 bases.

The rearrangement uses TRBV14 and TRBJ2-3, with 10 bases that match TRBD2. J lost 1 base, V lost 1 base, and 5 bases had no gene match. The CDR3 totals 17 residues. Germline V CDR1 and CDR2: SGHDN, FVKESK. The CDR3 region is CASSQVAGGRRTDTQYF. The CDR3 bases are TGTGCCAGCAGCCAAGTAGCGGGAGGACGTCGCACAGATACGCAGTATTTT.

This chain connects TRBV18 to TRBJ1-2; 7 bases match TRBD1. The V and J ends lost 3 bases and 7 bases, in that order; junction bases with no gene match: 8. There are 14 residues in the CDR3. Germline assignment: CDR1 KGHSH and CDR2 LQKENI. The DNA for the CDR3 is TGTGCCAGCTCACCCGGAACAGGGGTCGGTGGCTACACCTTC. Translated: CASSPGTGVGGYTF.

The chain combines TRBV7-2 with TRBJ1-4, with D tentatively TRBD1 (6 bases). The CDR3 consists of 14 residues. Germline loops: CDR1 SGHTA, CDR2 FQGNSA. V was trimmed by 8 bases and J by 8 bases, leaving 18 bases between them. CDR3 DNA sequence: TGTGCCAGCGGATTACAGGGTGGGTCCGAAAAACTGTTTTTT. Translation: CASGLQGGSEKLFF.